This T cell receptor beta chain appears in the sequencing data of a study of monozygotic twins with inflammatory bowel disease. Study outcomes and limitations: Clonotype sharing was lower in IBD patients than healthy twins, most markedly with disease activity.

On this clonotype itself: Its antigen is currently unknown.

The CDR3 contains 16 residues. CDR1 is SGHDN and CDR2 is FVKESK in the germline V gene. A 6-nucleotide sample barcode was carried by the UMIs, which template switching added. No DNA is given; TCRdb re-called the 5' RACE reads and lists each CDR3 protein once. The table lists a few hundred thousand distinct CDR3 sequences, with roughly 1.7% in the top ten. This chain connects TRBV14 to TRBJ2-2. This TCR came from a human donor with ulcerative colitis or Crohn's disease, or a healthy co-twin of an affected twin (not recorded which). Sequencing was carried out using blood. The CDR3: CASSPRPYKNTGELFF.